Presented here are 18 T cell receptor beta chains from one specimen sequenced in a study of cytomegalovirus exposure and HLA in healthy donors. The primer mix had 60 Vbeta and 13 Jbeta primers. The repertoire was sequenced with immunoSEQ multiplex PCR; TCRdb's copy has only in-frame clones and lacks some. The sample holds about 170,000 clones, roughly 72% seen once. Sequenced sample: PBMCs. These receptors came from a woman in her twenties or thirties in good health and CMV-seropositive.

The CDR3 coding sequence is TGTGCCAGCAGCCTGGACAGTTGGGAAGAGACCCAGTACTTC. This codes for CASSLDSWEETQYF. The chain recombines TRBV7-2 with TRBJ2-5; D possibly corresponds to TRBD1 (6 bases). The CDR3 is 14 amino acids. With 5 bases removed from V and 3 bases from J, the gap between germline ends came to 13 bases. Germline-derived CDR1 and CDR2 are SGHTA and FQGNSA.

The V call is TRBV27, the J call TRBJ2-3; no definite D call. Deletions cut 0 bases from V and 4 bases from J, with 8 bases between. The germline V gene encodes CDR1 MNHEY and CDR2 SMNVEV (reference sequence). This CDR3 spans 14 amino acids. The CDR3 nucleotides are TGTGCCAGCAGTTTATCTGGCATCCCAGATACGCAGTATTTT. This sequence encodes CASSLSGIPDTQYF.

The V call is TRBV11-2, the J call TRBJ1-5, with a tentative D call TRBD1 (5 bases). Trimming stripped 5 bases from V and 5 bases from J, with 13 bases between. The CDR3 contains 14 residues. Germline lookup yields CDR1 SGHAT and CDR2 FQNNGV. The DNA for the CDR3 is TGTGCCAGCAGCCGCGGGACCGTAGATCAGCCCCAGCATTTT. This translates into CASSRGTVDQPQHF.

The rearrangement uses TRBV28 and TRBJ1-2; TRBD1 might be the D (5 bases). The CDR3 runs to 12 residues. The germline V gene encodes CDR1 MDHEN and CDR2 SYDVKM. V dropped 5 bases and J dropped 8 bases, with 12 bases sitting between them. In nucleotides, the CDR3 is TGTGCCAGCAGTGGAGGGGCACAAGGCTACACCTTC. It specifies CASSGGAQGYTF.

V and J are TRBV7-2 and TRBJ1-2; the match to TRBD1 covers 8 bases. The CDR3 is 14 residues long. The V and J ends lost 5 bases and 2 bases, in that order; junction bases with no gene match: 4. Germline V gene data show CDR1 as SGHTA and CDR2 as FQGNSA. CDR3 residues: CASSPRDRNYGYTF. CDR3 DNA sequence: TGTGCCAGCAGCCCACGGGACAGGAACTATGGCTACACCTTC.

The V gene is TRBV28, the J gene TRBJ1-5; 8 bases align to TRBD1. Trimming at V came to 4 bases and at J to 7 bases, leaving 3 bases not matched to a gene. The length of the CDR3 is 13 residues. In germline, CDR1 is MDHEN, CDR2 SYDVKM. This CDR3 reads CASSYRGKQPQHF. CDR3 in DNA: TGTGCCAGCAGTTACAGGGGGAAACAGCCCCAGCATTTT.

The chain uses TRBV6-1 and TRBJ2-3, with D maybe TRBD1 (6 bases). The germline V gene encodes CDR1 MNHNS and CDR2 SASEGT. CDR3 length: 14 amino acids. V lost 6 bases and J 2 bases, leaving 12 bases between the germline ends. The CDR3 spells CASRLTGPTDTQYF. CDR3 nucleotide sequence: TGTGCCAGCAGATTGACAGGCCCCACAGATACGCAGTATTTT.

The chain joins TRBV7-9 to TRBJ2-7; D perhaps matches TRBD2 (5 bases). There are 15 residues in the CDR3. CDR1 and CDR2 (germline): SEHNR, FQNEAQ (reference sequence). V dropped 1 base and J dropped 1 base, with 11 bases sitting between them. CDR3 sequence (DNA): TGTGCCAGCAGCTTAGTCCCGGGGAAGTCCTACGAGCAGTACTTC. Residues: CASSLVPGKSYEQYF.

The chain recombines TRBV6-4 with TRBJ1-5; D gene ambiguous. Germline V gives CDR1 MRHNA, CDR2 SNTAGT. This CDR3 comprises 13 residues. Trimming took off 5 bases at V and 2 bases at J, with 7 bases between the two ends. CDR3 in amino acids: CASSSEGNQPQHF. DNA of the CDR3: TGTGCCAGCAGTTCAGAGGGCAATCAGCCCCAGCATTTT.

The gene calls are TRBV27 and TRBJ1-2; 8 positions agree with TRBD1. The germline V gene encodes CDR1 MNHEY and CDR2 SMNVEV (reference sequence). V was clipped by 4 bases and J by 6 bases; unmatched bases: 7. The CDR3 loop spans 14 amino acids. The CDR3 region has the DNA TGTGCCAGCAGTTCCGAAACAGGGGGTGATGGCTACACCTTC. This codes for CASSSETGGDGYTF.

There are a few counts of this clone. The chain couples TRBV7-9 to TRBJ1-1; a weak D match, TRBD1 (5 bases). Germline V gene lookup returns CDR1 SEHNR and CDR2 FQNEAQ (reference sequence). The CDR3 length is 12 residues. V lost 5 bases and J 11 bases, leaving 15 bases between the germline ends. The CDR3 loop reads CASSLRAGPAFF. CDR3 in DNA: TGTGCCAGCAGCCTTAGGGCGGGGCCGGCTTTCTTT.

The chain joins TRBV14 to TRBJ2-7; 7 nucleotides agree with TRBD2. Germline loops: CDR1 SGHDN, CDR2 FVKESK. J gave up 7 bases and V 1 base, and 4 bases lay outside the gene matches. CDR3 length: 13 amino acids. CDR3 loop: CASSQGRRGEQYF. The CDR3 DNA is TGTGCCAGCAGCCAAGGACGGCGGGGGGAGCAGTACTTC.

The rearrangement joins TRBV6-5 to TRBJ1-1, with 7 nucleotides matching TRBD1. V dropped 6 bases and J dropped 1; count of bases not matched to a gene: 5. This CDR3 has 14 amino acids. Germline CDR1 is MNHEY and CDR2 is SVGAGI. The CDR3 DNA follows: TGTGCCAGCAGCACTTGGACAGGGAACACTGAAGCTTTCTTT. This encodes CASSTWTGNTEAFF.

V gene TRBV15 combines with J gene TRBJ2-7; possible D gene TRBD2, 5 bases. The CDR3 spans 13 residues. Trimming removed 10 bases from V and 4 bases from J, with 17 bases in between. The germline V gene has CDR1 LNHNV and CDR2 YYDKDF (reference sequence). In DNA, the CDR3 is TGTGCCATCGGGGAAAACCCTCGTTACGAGCAGTACTTC. It encodes CAIGENPRYEQYF. The full variable domain, with the rest looked up from reference TRBV15 and TRBJ2-7, is DAMVIQNPRYQVTQFGKPVTLSCSQTLNHNVMYWYQQKSSQAPKLLFHYYDKDFNNEADTPDNFQSRRPNTSFCFLDIRSPGLGDTAMYLCAIGENPRYEQYFGPGTRLTVT.

This rearrangement joins TRBV6-5 to TRBJ2-1; 9 positions agree with TRBD2. The CDR3 consists of 15 residues. The J segment lost 5 bases and the V segment lost 2 bases, leaving 4 bases of the junction unmatched. Germline V gene lookup returns CDR1 MNHEY and CDR2 SVGAGI. The CDR3 sequence is CASSYGSGGNNEQFF. Written as DNA, the CDR3 is TGTGCCAGCAGTTACGGTAGCGGGGGAAACAATGAGCAGTTCTTC.

This clone was counted once. The J gene is TRBJ1-2, the V gene TRBV28; D unclear. Germline CDR1 MDHEN, CDR2 SYDVKM. V was clipped by 2 bases and J by 8 bases, with 6 bases between them. CDR3 size: 11 residues. The CDR3, as DNA: TGTGCCAGCAGTTTAGAGGCCGGCTACACCTTC. As protein: CASSLEAGYTF.

The V call is TRBV19, the J call TRBJ1-5; D is possibly TRBD1 (6 bases). Trimming took off 6 bases at V and 3 bases at J, with 12 bases between the two ends. The CDR3 extends over 14 amino acids. Germline V lookup: CDR1 LNHDA, CDR2 SQIVND (reference sequence). This chain's CDR3 is CASSHRDPNQPQHF. The CDR3 nucleotides are TGTGCCAGTAGCCACAGGGATCCCAATCAGCCCCAGCATTTT. Supplemented by reference TRBV19 and TRBJ1-5, the full variable domain reads DGGITQSPKYLFRKEGQNVTLSCEQNLNHDAMYWYRQDPGQGLRLIYYSQIVNDFQKGDIAEGYSVSREKKESFPLTVTSAQKNPTAFYLCASSHRDPNQPQHFGDGTRLSIL.

In DNA, the CDR3 is TGTGCCAGCAGTCTACTTAGTAACTATGGCTACACCTTC. Protein product: CASSLLSNYGYTF. The chain employs TRBV28 and TRBJ1-2, with D uncertain. The length of the CDR3 is 13 residues. The germline V and J ends were trimmed by 5 bases and 1 base, with 8 bases remaining between them. Per the germline V gene, CDR1 is MDHEN and CDR2 is SYDVKM.